The rows below give T cell receptor beta chains drawn from one sample of a study of cytomegalovirus exposure and HLA in healthy donors. This table comes from immunoSEQ multiplex PCR, and its TCRdb copy is limited to in-frame clones, with some not included. The sample holds approximately 93,000 clones, 79% seen once. Sequenced: PBMCs. These receptors were obtained from a woman in her forties in good health and CMV-seronegative. The CDR3 runs from the conserved cysteine through the conserved F or W. The order of the fields is D gene, clone size, V gene, J gene, CDR3 DNA, CDR3 protein. A D gene is named only where the DNA matches it firmly. Clone size is not always given. Where it is, it says once, few, many or a class for expanded clones.

d_gene: .
abundance: .
v_gene: TRBV2
j_gene: TRBJ1-4
CDR3nt: TGTGCCAGCAGTGAATTCGCGGCCATGGTTGAAAAACTGTTTTTT
CDR3aa: CASSEFAAMVEKLFF

d_gene: .
abundance: .
v_gene: TRBV6-5
j_gene: TRBJ2-5
CDR3nt: TGTGCCAGCAGTTACGGTGGCGAGACCCAGTACTTC
CDR3aa: CASSYGGETQYF

d_gene: .
abundance: .
v_gene: TRBV30
j_gene: TRBJ2-7
CDR3nt: TGTGCCTGGAGTGCCAGGGGAGACGAGCAGTACTTC
CDR3aa: CAWSARGDEQYF

d_gene: .
abundance: .
v_gene: TRBV2
j_gene: TRBJ2-5
CDR3nt: TGTGCCAGCCGGACCAGGCTAGGGGAAGAGACCCAGTACTTC
CDR3aa: CASRTRLGEETQYF

d_gene: .
abundance: .
v_gene: TRBV2
j_gene: TRBJ1-1
CDR3nt: TGTGCCAGCAGTGAACCCCCCGGACAGTTGAACACTGAAGCTTTCTTT
CDR3aa: CASSEPPGQLNTEAFF

d_gene: .
abundance: .
v_gene: TRBV6-1
j_gene: TRBJ2-1
CDR3nt: TGTGCCAACACTCTGGCGGTAGGGGGCTACAATGAGCAGTTCTTC
CDR3aa: CANTLAVGGYNEQFF

d_gene: .
abundance: .
v_gene: TRBV29-1
j_gene: TRBJ1-1
CDR3nt: TGCAGCGTTGGACAGGCCCTTCTGAACACTGAAGCTTTCTTT
CDR3aa: CSVGQALLNTEAFF

d_gene: TRBD2
abundance: .
v_gene: TRBV9
j_gene: TRBJ2-3
CDR3nt: TGTGCCAGCAGCGTAGTGCCTAGCGGGGGTATGAATACGCAGTATTTT
CDR3aa: CASSVVPSGGMNTQYF

d_gene: .
abundance: .
v_gene: TRBV7-3
j_gene: TRBJ2-2
CDR3nt: TGTGCCAGCACCGACTCCCCAGGGTCTGGCACCGGGGAGCTGTTTTTT
CDR3aa: CASTDSPGSGTGELFF

d_gene: .
abundance: few
v_gene: TRBV2
j_gene: TRBJ2-3
CDR3nt: TGTGCCAGCAGTGGTGACAGAAGCACAGATACGCAGTATTTT
CDR3aa: CASSGDRSTDTQYF

d_gene: .
abundance: .
v_gene: TRBV5-6
j_gene: TRBJ2-7
CDR3nt: TGTGCCAGCAGCTTGCCCCCGGACGAGCAGTACTTC
CDR3aa: CASSLPPDEQYF

d_gene: .
abundance: .
v_gene: TRBV7-8
j_gene: TRBJ2-2
CDR3nt: TGTGCCAGTACGGTAGCCTCCGGGGAGCTGTTTTTT
CDR3aa: CASTVASGELFF

d_gene: .
abundance: .
v_gene: TRBV7-2
j_gene: TRBJ1-6
CDR3nt: TGTGCCAGCAGCTTAGACTATTCACCCCTCCACTTT
CDR3aa: CASSLDYSPLHF

d_gene: TRBD2
abundance: .
v_gene: TRBV11-2
j_gene: TRBJ2-5
CDR3nt: TGTGCCAGCAGCCCAGGTGGACTAGCGGGGTTAGAGACCCAGTACTTC
CDR3aa: CASSPGGLAGLETQYF

d_gene: .
abundance: .
v_gene: TRBV30
j_gene: TRBJ1-1
CDR3nt: TGTGCCTGGAGTGTTGACTCAAGGGCTTTCTTT
CDR3aa: CAWSVDSRAFF

d_gene: TRBD1
abundance: once
v_gene: TRBV7-9
j_gene: TRBJ2-4
CDR3nt: TGTGCCAGCAGCCCAGCCCTACAGGGGGCCAAAAACATTCAGTACTTC
CDR3aa: CASSPALQGAKNIQYF

d_gene: .
abundance: .
v_gene: TRBV29-1
j_gene: TRBJ2-2
CDR3nt: TGCAGCGTTGAATTAGCCGCGGGTTCGACCGGGGAGCTGTTTTTT
CDR3aa: CSVELAAGSTGELFF

d_gene: .
abundance: once
v_gene: TRBV5-4
j_gene: TRBJ2-1
CDR3nt: TGTGCCAGCAGCCGAGCCGGCGGTACCTCCTACAATGAGCAGTTCTTC
CDR3aa: CASSRAGGTSYNEQFF

d_gene: TRBD1
abundance: .
v_gene: TRBV15
j_gene: TRBJ2-5
CDR3nt: TGTGCCACCAGCAGAGATTCGGGACAGAGAGTGACCCAGTACTTC
CDR3aa: CATSRDSGQRVTQYF

d_gene: TRBD1
abundance: few
v_gene: TRBV7-9
j_gene: TRBJ1-5
CDR3nt: TGTGCCAGCAGCGAAGGGACAGAGACTAGCAATCAGCCCCAGCATTTT
CDR3aa: CASSEGTETSNQPQHF

d_gene: .
abundance: once
v_gene: TRBV6-5
j_gene: TRBJ1-3
CDR3nt: TGTGCCAGCAGTTCGCCGGGTACTGGAAACACCATATATTTT
CDR3aa: CASSSPGTGNTIYF

d_gene: TRBD2
abundance: .
v_gene: TRBV4-1
j_gene: TRBJ2-3
CDR3nt: TGCGCCAGCAGCCAAGGGACTAGCGGGGGATCAGATACGCAGTATTTT
CDR3aa: CASSQGTSGGSDTQYF

d_gene: TRBD1
abundance: .
v_gene: TRBV11-3
j_gene: TRBJ2-7
CDR3nt: TGTGCCAGCAGCTTAACGGGACAGGGCCACGAGCAGTACTTC
CDR3aa: CASSLTGQGHEQYF

d_gene: TRBD1
abundance: .
v_gene: TRBV9
j_gene: TRBJ1-6
CDR3nt: TGTGCCAGCAGCGGAGGGGGCCAGAAAAGCTCACCCCTCCACTTT
CDR3aa: CASSGGGQKSSPLHF

d_gene: .
abundance: .
v_gene: TRBV28
j_gene: TRBJ2-6
CDR3nt: TGTGCCAGCAAAGAGGGAACTGGGGCCAACGTCCTGACTTTC
CDR3aa: CASKEGTGANVLTF

d_gene: TRBD1
abundance: .
v_gene: TRBV11-2
j_gene: TRBJ2-7
CDR3nt: TGTGCCAGCAGCTCTTACAGGGGTTCCTACGAGCAGTACTTC
CDR3aa: CASSSYRGSYEQYF

d_gene: TRBD1
abundance: .
v_gene: TRBV30
j_gene: TRBJ1-1
CDR3nt: TGTGCCTGGAGGGGGGACAGGGTCACTGAAGCTTTCTTT
CDR3aa: CAWRGDRVTEAFF

d_gene: .
abundance: few
v_gene: TRBV29-1
j_gene: TRBJ1-5
CDR3nt: TGCAGCGCCCGACAGGATAGCAATCAGCCCCAGCATTTT
CDR3aa: CSARQDSNQPQHF

d_gene: TRBD1
abundance: .
v_gene: TRBV19
j_gene: TRBJ1-5
CDR3nt: TGTGCCAGTAGTTTACAGGGGCCACAGCCCCAGCATTTT
CDR3aa: CASSLQGPQPQHF

d_gene: .
abundance: .
v_gene: TRBV2
j_gene: TRBJ1-4
CDR3nt: TGTGCCAGCAGACAGGGTGAAGAAAAACTGTTTTTT
CDR3aa: CASRQGEEKLFF

d_gene: .
abundance: .
v_gene: TRBV11-2
j_gene: TRBJ2-5
CDR3nt: TGTGCCAGCTGGGGAGGGGGGGTCGAGACCCAGTACTTC
CDR3aa: CASWGGGVETQYF

d_gene: .
abundance: .
v_gene: TRBV7-9
j_gene: TRBJ2-1
CDR3nt: TGTGCCAGCAGCAGACAGGAATGGGCCAATGAGCAGTTCTTC
CDR3aa: CASSRQEWANEQFF

d_gene: .
abundance: .
v_gene: TRBV4-2
j_gene: TRBJ1-1
CDR3nt: TGTGCCAGCACCGGGGGGGACACTGAAGCTTTCTTT
CDR3aa: CASTGGDTEAFF

d_gene: TRBD2
abundance: .
v_gene: TRBV9
j_gene: TRBJ2-2
CDR3nt: TGTGCCAGCAGCGTAGCCCGTCCCGGATATAGCGGGGGGAACACCGGGGAGCTGTTTTTT
CDR3aa: CASSVARPGYSGGNTGELFF

d_gene: .
abundance: once
v_gene: TRBV9
j_gene: TRBJ2-7
CDR3nt: TGTGCCAGCAGCGCAGGCTCTGGACGGGGGAGGTACGAGCAGTACTTC
CDR3aa: CASSAGSGRGRYEQYF

d_gene: .
abundance: once
v_gene: TRBV7-9
j_gene: TRBJ1-1
CDR3nt: TGTGCCAGCAGCTTAGTAAGGGGGAACACTGAAGCTTTCTTT
CDR3aa: CASSLVRGNTEAFF

d_gene: TRBD1
abundance: .
v_gene: TRBV7-9
j_gene: TRBJ1-5
CDR3nt: TGTGCCAGCAGCACCACAGGGGATGGCAATCAGCCCCAGCATTTT
CDR3aa: CASSTTGDGNQPQHF

d_gene: .
abundance: .
v_gene: TRBV19
j_gene: TRBJ1-2
CDR3nt: TGTGCCAGTACTGGACAGCCCCCTTATGGCTACACCTTC
CDR3aa: CASTGQPPYGYTF

d_gene: .
abundance: .
v_gene: TRBV5-6
j_gene: TRBJ1-2
CDR3nt: TGTGCCAGCAGCCGAAAAGGACGGAGTGACTATGGCTACCCCTTC
CDR3aa: CASSRKGRSDYGYPF

d_gene: .
abundance: .
v_gene: TRBV28
j_gene: TRBJ2-5
CDR3nt: TGTGCCAGCAGCTACGTGGGGGCCCCGGAGACCCAGTACTTC
CDR3aa: CASSYVGAPETQYF

d_gene: .
abundance: .
v_gene: TRBV7-8
j_gene: TRBJ1-1
CDR3nt: TGTGCCAGCAGGGGGGGGACTGAAGCTTTCTTT
CDR3aa: CASRGGTEAFF

d_gene: .
abundance: once
v_gene: TRBV6-5
j_gene: TRBJ1-1
CDR3nt: TGTGCCAGCAGTTACGGGCAGGCTATGAACACTGAAGCTTTCTTT
CDR3aa: CASSYGQAMNTEAFF

d_gene: TRBD1
abundance: .
v_gene: TRBV4-1
j_gene: TRBJ2-3
CDR3nt: TGCGCCAGCAGCCAAGAACAACGGACAGGGACTAGCACAGATACGCAGTATTTT
CDR3aa: CASSQEQRTGTSTDTQYF

d_gene: TRBD1
abundance: .
v_gene: TRBV19
j_gene: TRBJ1-2
CDR3nt: TGTGCCAGTAGTAGTTGGGACAGCGAGAACTATGGCTACACCTTC
CDR3aa: CASSSWDSENYGYTF

d_gene: .
abundance: .
v_gene: TRBV19
j_gene: TRBJ1-1
CDR3nt: TGTGCCAGTAGTATCGTCGGAAGGGGAAGGGTGAACACTGAAGCTTTCTTT
CDR3aa: CASSIVGRGRVNTEAFF

d_gene: TRBD1
abundance: once
v_gene: TRBV15
j_gene: TRBJ1-5
CDR3nt: TGTGCCACCACCAGGGGGGCGGAGCAGCCCCAGCATTTT
CDR3aa: CATTRGAEQPQHF

d_gene: TRBD1
abundance: .
v_gene: TRBV6-1
j_gene: TRBJ2-4
CDR3nt: TGTGCCAGCAGTGAAGGCGACAGGGGGCTAGCCAAAAACATTCAGTACTTC
CDR3aa: CASSEGDRGLAKNIQYF

d_gene: TRBD2
abundance: .
v_gene: TRBV7-9
j_gene: TRBJ2-1
CDR3nt: TGTGCCAGCAGCCATAGCGGGGGACCCTACAATGAGCAGTTCTTC
CDR3aa: CASSHSGGPYNEQFF